This T cell receptor (beta chain) is drawn from a study of cytotoxic CD8 clonotypes in ibrutinib-treated CLL. Study-wide background: Responses: around 24 partial, 2 complete; after median approximately 68 months, around 14 stayed remitted, about twelve progressed.

The repertoire was sequenced with immunoSEQ multiplex PCR; TCRdb's copy has only in-frame clones and lacks some. The sample has fewer than 400,000 clones, roughly 70% seen once. The sample in question was PBMCs, obtained after 36 months of ibrutinib treatment. This TCR was sampled from a human donor with chronic lymphocytic leukemia.

The CDR3 loop is CASSVSPRLASETQYF. CDR3 coding DNA: TGTGCCAGCAGCGTATCGCCTCGACTAGCTAGCGAGACCCAGTACTTC. V is TRBV9 and J is TRBJ2-5, with 7 bases that match TRBD2. The CDR3 has 16 amino acids. Germline values: CDR1 SGDLS, CDR2 YYNGEE. V lost 1 base to trimming and J lost 5 bases; unmatched junction nucleotides: 11.